These 2 T cell receptor beta chains share one sample of origin, sequenced in a study of blood T cell repertoires in COVID-19. Data came from immunoSEQ multiplex PCR; TCRdb stores just in-frame clones and leaves some out. Of hundreds of thousands of clones listed, roughly 83% are singletons. Sample: peripheral blood. The receptors come from a woman aged 45-65 years with acute or convalescent COVID-19.

The rearrangement uses TRBV5-1 and TRBJ1-5; 9 nucleotides align to TRBD1. The germline V gene encodes CDR1 SGHRS and CDR2 YFSETQ. V was clipped by 4 bases and J by 4 bases; unmatched bases: 6. The CDR3 has 15 residues. The CDR3 sequence is CASSRGTGRNQPQHF. The DNA of the CDR3 is TGCGCCAGCAGCAGGGGGACAGGGCGAAATCAGCCCCAGCATTTT. The full variable domain, in which reference TRBV5-1 and TRBJ1-5 provide the parts outside the CDR3, is KAGVTQTPRYLIKTRGQQVTLSCSPISGHRSVSWYQQTPGQGLQFLFEYFSETQRNKGNFPGRFSGRQFSNSRSEMNVSTLELGDSALYLCASSRGTGRNQPQHFGDGTRLSIL.

The rearrangement uses TRBV5-1 and TRBJ2-7, with 7 bases fitting TRBD1. This CDR3 contains 15 residues. The V segment lost 0 bases and the J segment 6 bases; nucleotides outside the gene matches: 9. Germline assignment: CDR1 SGHRS and CDR2 YFSETQ. DNA for the CDR3: TGCGCCAGCAGCTTGGCTGGGACAGTCCCATCCGAGCAGTACTTC. Amino acids: CASSLAGTVPSEQYF.